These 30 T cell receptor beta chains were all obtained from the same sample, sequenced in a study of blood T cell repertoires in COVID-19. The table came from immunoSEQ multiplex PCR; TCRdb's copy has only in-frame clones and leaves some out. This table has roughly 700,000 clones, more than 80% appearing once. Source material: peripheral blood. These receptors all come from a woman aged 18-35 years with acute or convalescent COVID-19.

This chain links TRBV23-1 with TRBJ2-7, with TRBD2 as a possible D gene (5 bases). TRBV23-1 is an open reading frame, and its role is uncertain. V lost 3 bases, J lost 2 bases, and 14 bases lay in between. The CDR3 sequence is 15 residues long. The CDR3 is CASSHPEGSPYEQYF. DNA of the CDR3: TGCGCCAGCAGTCACCCCGAAGGGAGTCCCTACGAGCAGTACTTC.

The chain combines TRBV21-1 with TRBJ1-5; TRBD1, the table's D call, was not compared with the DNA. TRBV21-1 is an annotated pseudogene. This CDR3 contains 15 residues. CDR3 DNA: TGTGCCAGCAGATGGTCTGTAGACACCTATCAGCCCCAGCATTTT. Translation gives CASRWSVDTYQPQHF.

DNA for the CDR3: TGTGCCAGCAGACTTGACAGGGGGCTCGGCTACACCTTC. It specifies CASRLDRGLGYTF. This chain connects TRBV6-5 to TRBJ1-2, with 10 bases that match TRBD1. With 6 bases clipped from V and 8 bases from J, the junction kept 6 bases outside the gene matches. The CDR3 loop spans 13 amino acids. Germline-derived CDR1 and CDR2 are MNHEY and SVGAGI.

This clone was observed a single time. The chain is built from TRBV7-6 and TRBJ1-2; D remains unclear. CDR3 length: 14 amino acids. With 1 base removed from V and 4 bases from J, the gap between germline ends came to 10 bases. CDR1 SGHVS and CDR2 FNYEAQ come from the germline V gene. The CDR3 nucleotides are TGTGCCAGCAGCTTAGGCGCCAGGCCCTATGGCTACACCTTC. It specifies CASSLGARPYGYTF.

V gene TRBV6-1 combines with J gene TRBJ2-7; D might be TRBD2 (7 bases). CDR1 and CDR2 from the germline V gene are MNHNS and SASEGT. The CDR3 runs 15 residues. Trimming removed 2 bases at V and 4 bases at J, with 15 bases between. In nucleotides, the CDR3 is TGTGCCAGCAGTGAACAGGTCGGGGGGACATACGAGCAGTACTTC. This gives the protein CASSEQVGGTYEQYF.

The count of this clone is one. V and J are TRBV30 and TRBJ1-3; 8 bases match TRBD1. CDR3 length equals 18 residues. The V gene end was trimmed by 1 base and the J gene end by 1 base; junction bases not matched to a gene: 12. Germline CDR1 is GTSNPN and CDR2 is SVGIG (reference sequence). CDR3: CAWSAGTGGYWSGNTIYF. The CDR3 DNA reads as TGTGCCTGGAGTGCGGGGACAGGAGGATACTGGTCTGGAAACACCATATATTTT.

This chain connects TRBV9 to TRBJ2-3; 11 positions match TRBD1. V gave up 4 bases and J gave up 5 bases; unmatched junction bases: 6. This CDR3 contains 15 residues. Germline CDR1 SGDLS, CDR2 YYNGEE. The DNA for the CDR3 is TGTGCCAGCAGCCGCGAGGGACAGGGGGGAGATACGCAGTATTTT. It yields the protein CASSREGQGGDTQYF.

The CDR3, as DNA: TGCAGTGCTAGTACCGGGACAGGGGTTGGAGAGCAGTACTTC. Translated, it gives CSASTGTGVGEQYF. The rearrangement links TRBV20-1 to TRBJ2-7; 10 bases match TRBD1. V lost 3 bases, J lost 7 bases, and 9 bases stayed unmatched. CDR1 is DFQATT and CDR2 is SNEGSKA in the germline V gene (reference sequence). The CDR3 spans 14 residues.

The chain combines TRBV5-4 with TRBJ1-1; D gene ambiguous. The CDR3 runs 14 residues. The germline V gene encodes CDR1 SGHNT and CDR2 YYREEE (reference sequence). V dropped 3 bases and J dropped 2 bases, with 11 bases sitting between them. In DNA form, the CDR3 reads TGTGCCAGCAGCTCCTCCGCGGCCAACACTGAAGCTTTCTTT. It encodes CASSSSAANTEAFF.

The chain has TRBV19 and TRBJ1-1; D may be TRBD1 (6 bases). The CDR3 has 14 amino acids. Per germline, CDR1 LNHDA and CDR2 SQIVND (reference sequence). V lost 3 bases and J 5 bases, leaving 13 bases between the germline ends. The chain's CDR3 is CASSIGRGFTEAFF. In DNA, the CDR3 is TGTGCCAGTAGTATCGGCAGGGGATTTACTGAAGCTTTCTTT.

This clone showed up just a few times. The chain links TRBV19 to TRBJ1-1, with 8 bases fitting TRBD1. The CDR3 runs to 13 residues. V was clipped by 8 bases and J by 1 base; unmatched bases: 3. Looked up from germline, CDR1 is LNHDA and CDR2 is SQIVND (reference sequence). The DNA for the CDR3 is TGTGCCAGTCAGGACAGGGAGAACACTGAAGCTTTCTTT. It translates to CASQDRENTEAFF.

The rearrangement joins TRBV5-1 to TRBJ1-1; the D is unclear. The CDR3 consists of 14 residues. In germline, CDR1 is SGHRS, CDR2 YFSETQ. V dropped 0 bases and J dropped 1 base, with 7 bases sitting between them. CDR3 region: CASSLGNWNTEAFF. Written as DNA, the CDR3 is TGCGCCAGCAGCTTGGGAAACTGGAACACTGAAGCTTTCTTT.

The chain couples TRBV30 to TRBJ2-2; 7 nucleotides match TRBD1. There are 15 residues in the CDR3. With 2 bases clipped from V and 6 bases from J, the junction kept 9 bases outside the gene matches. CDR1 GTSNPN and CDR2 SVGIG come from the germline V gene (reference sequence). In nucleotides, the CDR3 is TGTGCCTGGAGTTTCCGGGACAGAAACGCCGGGGAGCTGTTTTTT. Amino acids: CAWSFRDRNAGELFF.

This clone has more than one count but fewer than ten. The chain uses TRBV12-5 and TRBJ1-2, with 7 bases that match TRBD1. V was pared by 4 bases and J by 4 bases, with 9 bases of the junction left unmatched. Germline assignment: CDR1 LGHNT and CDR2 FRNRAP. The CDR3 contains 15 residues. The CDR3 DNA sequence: TGTGCTAGTGGTTCCCAGGGGGTTCTTCCCTATGGCTACACCTTC. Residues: CASGSQGVLPYGYTF.

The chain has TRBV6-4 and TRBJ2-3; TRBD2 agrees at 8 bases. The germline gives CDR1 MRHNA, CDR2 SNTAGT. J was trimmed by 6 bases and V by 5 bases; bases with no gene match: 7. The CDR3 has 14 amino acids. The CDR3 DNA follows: TGTGCCAGCAGTTCCGGGACTAGTGCGGATACGCAGTATTTT. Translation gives CASSSGTSADTQYF.

The CDR3 protein is CASSQGPQGRTEAFF. The CDR3 nucleotides read TGTGCCAGCAGCCAAGGCCCGCAGGGAAGGACTGAAGCTTTCTTT. The J gene is TRBJ1-1, the V gene TRBV21-1; the D call TRBD1 from the table was never checked on the DNA. TRBV21-1 is marked as a pseudogene. The CDR3 is 15 residues long.

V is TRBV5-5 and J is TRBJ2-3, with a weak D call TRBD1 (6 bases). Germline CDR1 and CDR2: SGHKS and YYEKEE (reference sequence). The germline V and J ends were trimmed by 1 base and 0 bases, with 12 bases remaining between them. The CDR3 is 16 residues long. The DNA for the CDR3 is TGTGCCAGCAGCTTGAAAGTGGGGGCGAGCACAGATACGCAGTATTTT. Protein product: CASSLKVGASTDTQYF. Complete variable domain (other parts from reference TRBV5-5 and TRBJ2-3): DAGVTQSPTHLIKTRGQQVTLRCSPISGHKSVSWYQQVLGQGPQFIFQYYEKEERGRGNFPDRFSARQFPNYSSELNVNALLLGDSALYLCASSLKVGASTDTQYFGPGTRLTVL.

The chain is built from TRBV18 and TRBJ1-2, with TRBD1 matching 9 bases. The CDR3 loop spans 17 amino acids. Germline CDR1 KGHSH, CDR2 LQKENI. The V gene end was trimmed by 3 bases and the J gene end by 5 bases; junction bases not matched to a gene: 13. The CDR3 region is CASSPPGTGFEFYGYTF. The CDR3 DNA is TGTGCCAGCTCACCGCCCGGGACAGGGTTTGAATTTTATGGCTACACCTTC.

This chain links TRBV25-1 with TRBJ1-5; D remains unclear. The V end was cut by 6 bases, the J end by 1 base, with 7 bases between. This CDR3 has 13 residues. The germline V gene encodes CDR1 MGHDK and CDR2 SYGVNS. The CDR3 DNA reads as TGTGCCAGCAGGGCAGCGAGCAATCAGCCCCAGCATTTT. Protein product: CASRAASNQPQHF.

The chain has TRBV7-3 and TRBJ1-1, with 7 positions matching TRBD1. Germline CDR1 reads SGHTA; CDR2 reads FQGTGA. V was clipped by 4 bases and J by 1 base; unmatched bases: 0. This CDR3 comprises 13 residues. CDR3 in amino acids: CASSYRGNTEAFF. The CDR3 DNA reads TGTGCCAGCAGCTACAGGGGGAACACTGAAGCTTTCTTT. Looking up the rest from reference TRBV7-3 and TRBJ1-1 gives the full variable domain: GAGVSQTPSNKVTEKGKYVELRCDPISGHTALYWYRQSLGQGPEFLIYFQGTGAADDSGLPNDRFFAVRPEGSVSTLKIQRTERGDSAVYLCASSYRGNTEAFFGQGTRLTVV.

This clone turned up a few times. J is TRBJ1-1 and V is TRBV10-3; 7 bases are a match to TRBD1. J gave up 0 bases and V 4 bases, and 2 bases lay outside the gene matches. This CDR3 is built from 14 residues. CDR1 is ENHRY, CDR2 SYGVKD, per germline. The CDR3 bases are TGTGCCATCAGTGCGGGACAGTTGAACACTGAAGCTTTCTTT. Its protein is CAISAGQLNTEAFF.

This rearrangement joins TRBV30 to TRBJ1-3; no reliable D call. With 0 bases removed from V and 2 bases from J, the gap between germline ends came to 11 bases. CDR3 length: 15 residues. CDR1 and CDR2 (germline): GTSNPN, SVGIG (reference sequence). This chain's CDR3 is CAWSVRQTTGNTIYF. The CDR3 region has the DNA TGTGCCTGGAGTGTGAGGCAGACTACTGGAAACACCATATATTTT.

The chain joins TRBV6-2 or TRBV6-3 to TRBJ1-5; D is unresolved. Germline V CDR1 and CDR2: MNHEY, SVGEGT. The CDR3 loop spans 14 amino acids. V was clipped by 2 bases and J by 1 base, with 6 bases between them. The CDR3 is CASSYIQSNQPQHF. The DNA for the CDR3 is TGTGCCAGCAGTTACATACAGAGCAATCAGCCCCAGCATTTT.

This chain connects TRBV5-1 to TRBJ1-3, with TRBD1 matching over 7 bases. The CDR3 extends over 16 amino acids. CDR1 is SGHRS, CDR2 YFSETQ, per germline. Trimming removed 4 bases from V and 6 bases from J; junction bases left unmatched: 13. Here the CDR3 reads CASSPGQGGSENTIYF. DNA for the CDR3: TGCGCCAGCAGCCCGGGGCAGGGGGGCTCGGAAAACACCATATATTTT. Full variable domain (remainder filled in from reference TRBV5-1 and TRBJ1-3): KAGVTQTPRYLIKTRGQQVTLSCSPISGHRSVSWYQQTPGQGLQFLFEYFSETQRNKGNFPGRFSGRQFSNSRSEMNVSTLELGDSALYLCASSPGQGGSENTIYFGEGSWLTVV.

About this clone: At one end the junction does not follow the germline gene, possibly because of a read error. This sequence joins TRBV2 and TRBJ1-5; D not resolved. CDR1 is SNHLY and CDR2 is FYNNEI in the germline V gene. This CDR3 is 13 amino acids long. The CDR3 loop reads CASSEGALSPQHF. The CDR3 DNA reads TGTGCCAGCAGTGAAGGGGCCCTTTCGCCCCAGCACTTT. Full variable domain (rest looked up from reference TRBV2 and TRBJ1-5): EPEVTQTPSHQVTQMGQEVILRCVPISNHLYFYWYRQILGQKVEFLVSFYNNEISEKSEIFDDQFSVERPDGSNFTLKIRSTKLEDSAMYFCASSEGALSPQHFGDGTRLSIL.

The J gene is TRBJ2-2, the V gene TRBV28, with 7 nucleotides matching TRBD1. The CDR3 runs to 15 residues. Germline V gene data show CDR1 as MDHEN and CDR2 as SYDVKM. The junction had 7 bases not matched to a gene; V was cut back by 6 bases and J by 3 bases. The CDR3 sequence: CASRVRDRDTGELFF. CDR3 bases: TGTGCCAGCAGGGTCCGAGACAGGGACACCGGGGAGCTGTTTTTT.

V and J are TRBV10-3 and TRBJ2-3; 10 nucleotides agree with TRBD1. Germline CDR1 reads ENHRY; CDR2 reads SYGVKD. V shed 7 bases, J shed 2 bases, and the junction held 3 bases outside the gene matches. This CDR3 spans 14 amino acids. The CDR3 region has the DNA TGTGCCATCATGGACAGGGGGTTCACAGATACGCAGTATTTT. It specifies CAIMDRGFTDTQYF.

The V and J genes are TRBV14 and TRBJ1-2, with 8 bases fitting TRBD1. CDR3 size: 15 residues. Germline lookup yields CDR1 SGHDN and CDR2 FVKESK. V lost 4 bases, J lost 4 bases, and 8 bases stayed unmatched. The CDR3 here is CASSPLDRESYGYTF. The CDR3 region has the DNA TGTGCCAGCAGCCCCCTGGACAGGGAGAGCTATGGCTACACCTTC.

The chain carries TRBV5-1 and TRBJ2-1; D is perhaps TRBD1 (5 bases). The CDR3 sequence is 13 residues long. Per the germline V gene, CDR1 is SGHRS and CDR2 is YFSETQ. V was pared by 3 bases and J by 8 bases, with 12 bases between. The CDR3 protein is CASSSNPGYEQFF. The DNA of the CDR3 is TGCGCCAGCAGCTCAAACCCAGGGTATGAGCAGTTCTTC.

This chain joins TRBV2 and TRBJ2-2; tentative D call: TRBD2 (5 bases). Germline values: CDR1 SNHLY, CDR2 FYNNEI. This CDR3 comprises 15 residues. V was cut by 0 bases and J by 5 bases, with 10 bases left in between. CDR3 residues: CASSEARVQTGELFF. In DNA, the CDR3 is TGTGCCAGCAGTGAAGCGCGGGTCCAGACCGGGGAGCTGTTTTTT.